This T cell receptor (beta chain) was captured by sequencing in a study of blood T cell repertoires in COVID-19. Authors' data handling: Amplification with reference gene primers provided the estimates of nucleated cell counts. Measured with immunoSEQ multiplex PCR; TCRdb has only the in-frame clones, and not every one. V, J and clone size derive from that table, while D and trimming were established from the DNA sequence. The sample lists over 100,000 clones, about 70% seen once, with 1.9% in the top ten. The CDR3 totals 16 residues. Germline loops: CDR1 SGHDT, CDR2 YYEEEE. V gave up 1 base and J gave up 0 bases; unmatched junction bases: 2.

Sequencing was carried out using peripheral blood. The V and J genes are TRBV5-6 and TRBJ2-3; 10 bases are a match to TRBD2. This clonotype originated in a woman aged 70-85 years with acute or convalescent COVID-19. The CDR3 loop is CASSLKLAGSTDTQYF. CDR3 bases: TGTGCCAGCAGCTTGAAACTAGCGGGGAGCACAGATACGCAGTATTTT.